The 26 T cell receptor beta chains below come from one sample, sequenced in a study of shared clonotypes between healthy human individuals. Here immunoSEQ multiplex PCR was the method, and the copy in TCRdb shows in-frame clones only, minus some. The data hold 2 million to 3 million clones, with approximately 94% observed a single time. Sequencing was performed on naive CD4+ T cells from PBMCs. As to subset: CD45RA+ positively selected. The receptors here all came from a man between 18 and 29 years old in good health. Some clones in this sample may be carry-over from other donors' samples.

This chain uses TRBV4-1 with TRBJ2-7; no clear D. The CDR3 totals 15 residues. V was cut by 0 bases and J by 1 base, with 10 bases left in between. The germline V gene encodes CDR1 MGHRA and CDR2 YSYEKL. The CDR3 is CASSQELGSSYEQYF. The CDR3 DNA follows: TGCGCCAGCAGCCAAGAGTTGGGATCTTCCTACGAGCAGTACTTC.

As for this clone: Within the sample, other DNA sequences also encode this same CDR3. The rearrangement links TRBV9 to TRBJ1-2; 8 bases agree with TRBD1. Germline trimming cut 0 bases from V and 2 bases from J; bases unmatched to any gene: 3. This CDR3 has 15 amino acids. Germline CDR1 is SGDLS and CDR2 is YYNGEE. CDR3 sequence reads: CASSVGPGGNYGYTF. DNA for the CDR3: TGTGCCAGCAGCGTAGGACCAGGGGGCAACTATGGCTACACCTTC.

This chain's CDR3 is CASSLRGSSSGANVLTF. In DNA form, the CDR3 reads TGTGCCAGCAGCTTAAGGGGCAGCTCCTCTGGGGCCAACGTCCTGACTTTC. The rearrangement uses TRBV7-3 and TRBJ2-6; D perhaps matches TRBD1 (5 bases). The ends were cut back, 1 base at V and 0 bases at J, with 10 bases in the middle. The CDR3 covers 17 residues. The germline CDR1 and CDR2 sequences are SGHTA and FQGTGA.

The rearrangement joins TRBV7-9 to TRBJ1-4; 7 bases match TRBD1. Germline values: CDR1 SEHNR, CDR2 FQNEAQ (reference sequence). Trimming at V came to 5 bases and at J to 7 bases, leaving 10 bases not matched to a gene. The CDR3 is made up of 15 amino acids. The CDR3 DNA reads TGTGCCAGCAGCCCGCAGGGGGTCCAGGGTGAAAAACTGTTTTTT. It yields the protein CASSPQGVQGEKLFF.

The CDR3 sequence is CASSGTDREYTDTQYF. Written as DNA, the CDR3 is TGTGCCAGCAGTGGAACGGACAGGGAGTACACAGATACGCAGTATTTT. The chain employs TRBV2 and TRBJ2-3; 8 nucleotides line up with TRBD1. The CDR3 is 16 residues long. V lost 4 bases to trimming and J lost 2 bases; unmatched junction nucleotides: 8. Per germline, CDR1 SNHLY and CDR2 FYNNEI. The full variable domain, completed using reference TRBV2 and TRBJ2-3, is EPEVTQTPSHQVTQMGQEVILRCVPISNHLYFYWYRQILGQKVEFLVSFYNNEISEKSEIFDDQFSVERPDGSNFTLKIRSTKLEDSAMYFCASSGTDREYTDTQYFGPGTRLTVL.

This rearrangement joins TRBV7-2 to TRBJ2-2, with D possibly being TRBD1 (6 bases). CDR3 size: 16 residues. CDR1 SGHTA and CDR2 FQGNSA come from the germline V gene. The ends were cut back, 5 bases at V and 0 bases at J, with 13 bases in the middle. The CDR3 DNA sequence: TGTGCCAGCAGCCCCAGTGGACAGACGAACACCGGGGAGCTGTTTTTT. Amino acid sequence: CASSPSGQTNTGELFF.

The CDR3 DNA is TGTGCTAGTGGTTCCTGGTCGAACACCGGGGAGCTGTTTTTT. It encodes CASGSWSNTGELFF. V is TRBV12-5 and J is TRBJ2-2; D is unclear. CDR1 is LGHNT, CDR2 FRNRAP, per germline. CDR3 size: 14 residues. Between the trimmed V and J ends, which lost 4 bases and 0 bases, there was a span of 6 bases.

This rearrangement joins TRBV6-5 to TRBJ2-1; tentatively, D is TRBD1 or TRBD2 (6 bases each). CDR1 and CDR2 from the germline V gene are MNHEY and SVGAGI. This CDR3 is built from 12 residues. The V end was cut by 6 bases, the J end by 10 bases, with 13 bases between. CDR3 sequence: CASSFGGVEQFF. CDR3 in DNA: TGTGCCAGCAGCTTCGGGGGCGTAGAGCAGTTCTTC.

With respect to this clone: The same CDR3 arises from other DNA sequences in this sample as well. The chain uses TRBV5-4 and TRBJ1-2; D ambiguous. The CDR3 has 13 amino acids. Germline V lookup: CDR1 SGHNT, CDR2 YYREEE (reference sequence). With 4 bases removed from V and 0 bases from J, the gap between germline ends came to 7 bases. The chain's CDR3 is CASSLDSNYGYTF. CDR3 DNA sequence: TGTGCCAGCAGCCTCGATTCTAACTATGGCTACACCTTC.

CDR3 sequence reads: CASSSRRDSYEQYF. CDR3 nucleotide sequence: TGTGCCAGCAGCTCCCGACGGGACTCCTACGAGCAGTACTTC. The chain uses TRBV7-9 and TRBJ2-7, with D perhaps matching TRBD2 (5 bases). The germline V and J ends were trimmed by 4 bases and 0 bases, with 10 bases remaining between them. The CDR3 totals 14 residues. Per germline, CDR1 SEHNR and CDR2 FQNEAQ (reference sequence).

The chain employs TRBV6-1 and TRBJ2-3, with 11 bases matching TRBD2. The CDR3 runs 14 residues. V was clipped by 4 bases and J by 6 bases; unmatched bases: 3. Germline V gene data show CDR1 as MNHNS and CDR2 as SASEGT. The CDR3 here is CASSVAGGPDTQYF. The CDR3 DNA reads TGTGCCAGCAGTGTAGCGGGAGGGCCGGATACGCAGTATTTT.

The genes are TRBV15 and TRBJ1-2, with 9 bases fitting TRBD1. CDR3 length: 14 residues. Germline V lookup: CDR1 LNHNV, CDR2 YYDKDF (reference sequence). V shed 2 bases, J shed 7 bases, and the junction held 5 bases outside the gene matches. CDR3: CATSRSDRGSGYTF. Here the CDR3 DNA reads TGTGCCACCAGCAGATCGGACAGGGGAAGTGGCTACACCTTC. Looking up the rest from reference TRBV15 and TRBJ1-2 gives the full variable domain: DAMVIQNPRYQVTQFGKPVTLSCSQTLNHNVMYWYQQKSSQAPKLLFHYYDKDFNNEADTPDNFQSRRPNTSFCFLDIRSPGLGDTAMYLCATSRSDRGSGYTFGSGTRLTVV.

The V call is TRBV29-1, the J call TRBJ2-1; D may correspond to TRBD1 or TRBD2 (6 bases each). The CDR3 consists of 13 residues. Trimming took 7 bases from V and 2 from J, leaving 12 bases between them. Germline CDR1 SQVTM, CDR2 ANQGSEA. This CDR3 is CSAGADAYNEQFF. CDR3 DNA sequence: TGCAGCGCGGGGGCGGACGCCTACAATGAGCAGTTCTTC.

The chain is built from TRBV7-9 and TRBJ1-2; TRBD1 matches 12 bases. CDR3 size: 16 residues. Germline trimming cut 5 bases from V and 1 base from J; bases unmatched to any gene: 5. The V gene's germline CDR1 is SEHNR and CDR2 FQNEAQ (reference sequence). The DNA of the CDR3 is TGTGCCAGCAGCCCGGGGACAGGGGGCGTTAACTATGGCTACACCTTC. Amino acid sequence: CASSPGTGGVNYGYTF.

Here the CDR3 DNA reads TGTGCCAGCAGCTCCGGGATCCTCTCTGGGGCCAACGTCCTGACTTTC. It is translated as CASSSGILSGANVLTF. This chain joins TRBV27 and TRBJ2-6; tentative D call: TRBD2 (5 bases). V lost 6 bases to trimming and J lost 0 bases, with 12 bases between them. Germline CDR1 MNHEY, CDR2 SMNVEV (reference sequence). The CDR3 has 16 residues.

The chain couples TRBV28 to TRBJ1-5, with 8 bases identical to TRBD1. The CDR3 is made up of 14 amino acids. CDR1 MDHEN and CDR2 SYDVKM come from the germline V gene. Trimming took 6 bases from V and 6 from J; bases not matched to a gene: 7. The chain's CDR3 is CASRSTGGVQPQHF. CDR3 DNA: TGTGCCAGCAGGTCCACAGGGGGTGTTCAGCCCCAGCATTTT.

This clone was seen just once. The CDR3 sequence is CASSQGRGGGRAEAFF. The CDR3 DNA sequence: TGTGCCAGCAGCCAAGGTCGCGGAGGGGGTAGGGCTGAAGCTTTCTTT. The V call is TRBV14, the J call TRBJ1-1, with D perhaps TRBD1 (6 bases). Trimming took 1 base from V and 6 from J, leaving 18 bases between them. This CDR3 spans 16 amino acids. Per germline, CDR1 SGHDN and CDR2 FVKESK.

The CDR3 bases are TGTGCCAACAAGGGACAGGGGGCTAATGAGCAGTTCTTC. This sequence encodes CANKGQGANEQFF. The V gene is TRBV10-3, the J gene TRBJ2-1; TRBD1 matches at 12 bases. V shed 10 bases, J shed 7 bases, and the junction held 5 bases outside the gene matches. CDR3 length: 13 amino acids. Germline V gene sequence: CDR1 ENHRY, CDR2 SYGVKD.

V gene TRBV5-1 combines with J gene TRBJ2-5; 11 nucleotides agree with TRBD1. CDR3 length equals 16 residues. With V trimmed by 2 bases and J by 1 base, 4 bases remained unmatched. CDR1 is SGHRS, CDR2 YFSETQ, per germline. This CDR3 is CASSFAGTGGQETQYF. The CDR3 region has the DNA TGCGCCAGCAGCTTCGCCGGGACAGGGGGCCAAGAGACCCAGTACTTC.

The V gene is TRBV5-1, the J gene TRBJ2-5; TRBD1 or TRBD2 may be the D gene (5 bases each). The CDR3 sequence is 14 residues long. V lost 4 bases, J lost 5 bases, and 15 bases lay in between. CDR1 is SGHRS and CDR2 is YFSETQ in the germline V gene. The chain's CDR3 is CASSPLRQRETQYF. The CDR3 coding sequence is TGCGCCAGCAGCCCCCTTAGACAGCGGGAGACCCAGTACTTC.

This sequence joins TRBV5-8 and TRBJ2-7; maybe TRBD2 (5 bases). Per germline, CDR1 SGHTS and CDR2 YDEGEE. The length of the CDR3 is 14 residues. The V end was cut by 0 bases, the J end by 6 bases, with 13 bases between. Here the CDR3 reads CASSLGRAGGEQYF. CDR3 in DNA: TGTGCCAGCAGCTTGGGGCGGGCTGGAGGCGAGCAGTACTTC.

V is TRBV5-1 and J is TRBJ2-3; D ambiguous. With 1 base removed from V and 0 bases from J, the gap between germline ends came to 9 bases. Looked up from germline, CDR1 is SGHRS and CDR2 is YFSETQ. The CDR3 runs 15 residues. Here the CDR3 reads CASSLMTESTDTQYF. In nucleotides, the CDR3 is TGCGCCAGCAGCTTGATGACGGAGAGCACAGATACGCAGTATTTT.

The chain has TRBV30 and TRBJ1-2; TRBD1 agrees at 9 bases. Germline V gives CDR1 GTSNPN, CDR2 SVGIG (reference sequence). The CDR3 extends over 15 amino acids. J lost 6 bases, V lost 7 bases, and 15 bases had no gene match. The CDR3 loop is CASPPGTGSLDGYTF. The CDR3 DNA sequence: TGTGCCTCGCCCCCCGGGACAGGGTCTTTGGATGGCTACACCTTC.

The sample holds one count of this clone. The chain recombines TRBV27 with TRBJ2-3; no firm D call. The V end was cut by 5 bases, the J end by 7 bases, with 10 bases between. Germline CDR1 and CDR2: MNHEY and SMNVEV (reference sequence). CDR3 length equals 12 residues. In DNA form, the CDR3 reads TGTGCCAGCAGTCCTTCTTGGAATACGCAGTATTTT. It is translated as CASSPSWNTQYF.

The chain uses TRBV29-1 and TRBJ2-3; D unclear. CDR1 and CDR2 (germline): SQVTM, ANQGSEA. V gave up 4 bases and J gave up 0 bases, with 11 bases separating them. This CDR3 has 14 residues. CDR3 in amino acids: CSVVRVRSTDTQYF. For the CDR3, the DNA is TGCAGCGTTGTTAGGGTTCGTAGCACAGATACGCAGTATTTT.

This chain joins TRBV7-6 and TRBJ2-2; TRBD2 aligns across 13 bases. CDR3 length equals 15 residues. After removal of 3 bases from V and 8 bases from J, the junction contained 3 bases not matched to a gene. Germline CDR1 reads SGHVS; CDR2 reads FNYEAQ. CDR3 nucleotide sequence: TGTGCCAGCAGCTTCGGACTAGCGGGAGATGGGGAGCTGTTTTTT. Protein product: CASSFGLAGDGELFF.